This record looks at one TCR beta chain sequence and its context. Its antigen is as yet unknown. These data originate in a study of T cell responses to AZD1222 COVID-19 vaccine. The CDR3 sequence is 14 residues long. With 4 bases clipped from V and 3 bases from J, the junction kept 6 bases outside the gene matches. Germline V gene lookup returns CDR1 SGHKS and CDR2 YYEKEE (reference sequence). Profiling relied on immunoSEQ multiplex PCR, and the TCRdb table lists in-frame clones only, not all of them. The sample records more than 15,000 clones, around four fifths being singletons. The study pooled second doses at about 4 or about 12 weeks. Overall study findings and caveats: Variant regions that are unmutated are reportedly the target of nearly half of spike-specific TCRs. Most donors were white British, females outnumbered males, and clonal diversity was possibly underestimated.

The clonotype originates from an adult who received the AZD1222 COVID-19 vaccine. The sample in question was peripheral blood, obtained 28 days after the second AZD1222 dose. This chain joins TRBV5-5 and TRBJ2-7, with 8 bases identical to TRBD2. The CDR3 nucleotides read TGTGCCAGCAGCCGGAGGCGGGGGGACTACGAGCAGTACTTC. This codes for CASSRRRGDYEQYF.